Following are 24 T cell receptor beta chains from one sample sequenced in a study of PD-L1 blockade in urothelial cancer. Method: immunoSEQ multiplex PCR; TCRdb's copy keeps in-frame clones and lacks some. Among 86,000 or so clones, more than 70% were seen once, and the ten largest hold approximately 15%. Stated time point: pretreatment peripheral blood. Sequencing was performed on PBMCs, taken around atezolizumab (anti-PD-L1) treatment. These TCRs come from a man aged 55 to 70 with urothelial cancer.

The V and J genes are TRBV7-3 and TRBJ2-1; D possibly corresponds to TRBD2 (6 bases). The V and J ends lost 6 bases and 14 bases respectively, with 20 bases between them. The germline CDR1 and CDR2 sequences are SGHTA and FQGTGA. This CDR3 comprises 13 residues. The CDR3 nucleotides are TGTGCCAGCAGTCGGGCCCCTCAGGAGGGAAAGTTCTTC. Translation: CASSRAPQEGKFF.

The chain uses TRBV11-2 and TRBJ1-3; possibly TRBD1 for D (5 bases). The V gene lost 5 bases and the J gene lost 0 bases, with 11 bases spanning the gap. Per germline, CDR1 SGHAT and CDR2 FQNNGV. This CDR3 is 15 amino acids long. In DNA, the CDR3 is TGTGCCAGCAGCGAACGTCAGGGCTCTGGAAACACCATATATTTT. It is translated as CASSERQGSGNTIYF.

The V gene is TRBV15, the J gene TRBJ1-1; D perhaps matches TRBD1 (6 bases). The CDR3 runs 16 residues. Trimming stripped 5 bases from V and 3 bases from J, with 19 bases between. Looked up from germline, CDR1 is LNHNV and CDR2 is YYDKDF (reference sequence). The DNA of the CDR3 is TGTGCCACCAGCTCCTGGGGGTGGGGGCGAGACACTGAAGCTTTCTTT. The encoded protein is CATSSWGWGRDTEAFF.

V gene TRBV4-1 combines with J gene TRBJ1-5, with D unresolved. This CDR3 region has 17 residues. Germline V gene data show CDR1 as MGHRA and CDR2 as YSYEKL. With 3 bases removed from V and 1 base from J, the gap between germline ends came to 16 bases. In DNA, the CDR3 is TGCGCCAGCAGCCACCCCAGGAGGGAGAGGAGCAATCAGCCCCAGCATTTT. Translated, it gives CASSHPRRERSNQPQHF.

This rearrangement joins TRBV9 to TRBJ1-1; D is possibly TRBD1 (5 bases). Per germline, CDR1 SGDLS and CDR2 YYNGEE. V was clipped by 2 bases and J by 1 base, with 9 bases between them. The CDR3 runs 14 residues. This chain's CDR3 is CASSVGGANTEAFF. The CDR3 DNA reads as TGTGCCAGCAGCGTGGGCGGGGCGAACACTGAAGCTTTCTTT.

V usage is TRBV28 and J usage is TRBJ1-5, with TRBD1 matching 7 bases. After removal of 3 bases from V and 6 bases from J, the junction contained 8 bases not matched to a gene. The germline V gene has CDR1 MDHEN and CDR2 SYDVKM. The CDR3 length is 15 residues. CDR3 DNA: TGTGCCAGCAGTTTGATGACAGGGAAAAGTCAGCCCCAGCATTTT. Encoded protein: CASSLMTGKSQPQHF.

CDR3 in amino acids: CASSSQTGTDTQYF. The DNA of the CDR3 is TGTGCCAGCAGCTCCCAGACAGGCACAGATACGCAGTATTTT. The genes are TRBV7-2 and TRBJ2-3, with D possibly TRBD1 on 5 matching bases. V lost 4 bases and J lost 1, with 9 bases in between. Germline V gene data show CDR1 as SGHTA and CDR2 as FQGNSA. The CDR3 contains 14 residues. The whole variable domain, remainder taken from reference TRBV7-2 and TRBJ2-3, is GAGVSQSPSNKVTEKGKDVELRCDPISGHTALYWYRQSLGQGLEFLIYFQGNSAPDKSGLPSDRFSAERTGGSVSTLTIQRTQQEDSAVYLCASSSQTGTDTQYFGPGTRLTVL.

The chain is built from TRBV5-5 and TRBJ2-1; 14 bases fit TRBD2. Germline V gene data show CDR1 as SGHKS and CDR2 as YYEKEE (reference sequence). The V segment lost 3 bases and the J segment 6 bases; nucleotides outside the gene matches: 5. The length of the CDR3 is 16 residues. The CDR3 region is CASSSGTSGGTNEQFF. The CDR3 DNA sequence: TGTGCCAGCAGCTCCGGGACTAGCGGGGGAACCAATGAGCAGTTCTTC.

V usage is TRBV28 and J usage is TRBJ2-1; TRBD1 might be the D (5 bases). Trimming cost V 10 bases and J 0 bases, with 16 bases left between them. The CDR3 has 15 residues. Germline V gene lookup returns CDR1 MDHEN and CDR2 SYDVKM. CDR3 region: CATHTGLSSYNEQFF. CDR3 nucleotide sequence: TGTGCCACCCATACAGGATTAAGCTCCTACAATGAGCAGTTCTTC.

This chain joins TRBV9 and TRBJ1-5; 10 bases align to TRBD1. This CDR3 comprises 15 residues. Germline CDR1 reads SGDLS; CDR2 reads YYNGEE. V was clipped by 4 bases and J by 5 bases; unmatched bases: 6. The DNA for the CDR3 is TGTGCCAGCAGCCCGGGACAGGGGAGCTATCAGCCCCAGCATTTT. It is translated as CASSPGQGSYQPQHF.

This chain uses TRBV4-1 with TRBJ2-7; possible D gene TRBD2, 6 bases. The V and J ends lost 5 bases and 2 bases respectively, with 10 bases between them. CDR1 and CDR2 from the germline V gene are MGHRA and YSYEKL. This CDR3 comprises 13 residues. CDR3 residues: CASSWDFTYEQYF. Written as DNA, the CDR3 is TGCGCCAGCAGCTGGGACTTCACCTACGAGCAGTACTTC.

The gene calls are TRBV5-6 and TRBJ1-2; D not certain. Germline CDR1 and CDR2: SGHDT and YYEEEE. This CDR3 spans 15 amino acids. Trimming removed 4 bases from V and 0 bases from J, with 13 bases in between. DNA of the CDR3: TGTGCCAGCAGCCTTAACGGAGCTTCTAACTATGGCTACACCTTC. Translation gives CASSLNGASNYGYTF.

The rearrangement links TRBV7-9 to TRBJ1-2, with a weak D call TRBD1 (6 bases). Germline-derived CDR1 and CDR2 are SEHNR and FQNEAQ (reference sequence). V was shortened by 3 bases and J by 6 bases, with 14 bases between the two germline ends. This CDR3 comprises 14 residues. In DNA form, the CDR3 reads TGTGCCAGCAGCTTCACAGGGAGAGCCAATGGCTACACCTTC. Protein: CASSFTGRANGYTF.

The rearrangement links TRBV5-1 to TRBJ2-3; 9 positions agree with TRBD2. Trimming took 5 bases from V and 4 from J; bases not matched to a gene: 5. This CDR3 region has 14 residues. Germline-derived CDR1 and CDR2 are SGHRS and YFSETQ. The CDR3 spells CASRISGGSDTQYF. In nucleotides, the CDR3 is TGCGCCAGCAGGATTAGCGGGGGTTCAGATACGCAGTATTTT.

The V and J genes are TRBV11-2 and TRBJ2-1, with a possible D match to TRBD2 (5 bases). Germline V gene sequence: CDR1 SGHAT, CDR2 FQNNGV. Trimming left V 3 bases short and J 5 bases short, with 8 bases between. The CDR3 runs to 13 residues. CDR3 amino acids: CASSLGSNNEQFF. CDR3 coding DNA: TGTGCCAGCAGCTTGGGGAGTAACAATGAGCAGTTCTTC.

The chain recombines TRBV30 with TRBJ1-3; D is possibly TRBD1 (6 bases). The CDR3 extends over 15 amino acids. Trimming shortened V by 2 bases and J by 0 bases, and 11 bases separated the two germline ends. Germline loops: CDR1 GTSNPN, CDR2 SVGIG (reference sequence). CDR3 residues: CAWSRTASSGNTIYF. In DNA, the CDR3 is TGTGCCTGGAGTCGGACAGCTTCCTCTGGAAACACCATATATTTT.

This clone has more than one count but fewer than ten. The chain couples TRBV18 to TRBJ2-2, with D unresolved. The CDR3 totals 14 residues. V was clipped by 2 bases and J by 6 bases, with 10 bases between them. CDR1 KGHSH and CDR2 LQKENI come from the germline V gene. CDR3 DNA sequence: TGTGCCAGCTCACCAGCGTCACCACCCGGGGAGCTGTTTTTT. Protein product: CASSPASPPGELFF.

The chain uses TRBV30 and TRBJ1-1, with a tentative D call TRBD1 (6 bases). The germline gives CDR1 GTSNPN, CDR2 SVGIG (reference sequence). The CDR3 runs to 13 residues. V was clipped by 2 bases and J by 6 bases, with 13 bases between them. CDR3 region: CAWSRGKWAEAFF. DNA for the CDR3: TGTGCCTGGAGTAGGGGGAAATGGGCTGAAGCTTTCTTT.

The V gene is TRBV5-1, the J gene TRBJ2-6, with TRBD1 matching 9 bases. Germline CDR1 and CDR2: SGHRS and YFSETQ. The CDR3 sequence is 19 residues long. The V segment lost 5 bases and the J segment 1 base; nucleotides outside the gene matches: 13. CDR3 amino acids: CASSYSLTGTGSGANVLTF. The CDR3 region has the DNA TGCGCCAGCAGTTACAGTTTAACCGGGACAGGGTCTGGGGCCAACGTCCTGACTTTC.

The rearrangement links TRBV11-3 to TRBJ2-1, with D tentatively TRBD2 (5 bases). V gave up 5 bases and J gave up 7 bases, with 12 bases separating them. The CDR3 loop spans 13 amino acids. Germline-derived CDR1 and CDR2 are SGHNT and YENEEA. The chain's CDR3 is CASSPGPGNEQFF. The CDR3 DNA sequence: TGTGCCAGCAGCCCGGGCCCGGGGAATGAGCAGTTCTTC.

This clone was counted between two and nine times. The J gene is TRBJ2-7, the V gene TRBV7-2; D perhaps matches TRBD1 (6 bases). V dropped 0 bases and J dropped 7 bases, with 16 bases sitting between them. Germline values: CDR1 SGHTA, CDR2 FQGNSA. There are 15 residues in the CDR3. The CDR3 DNA sequence: TGTGCCAGCAGCTTAGCGACAGGACCCAGAGGGGAGCAGTACTTC. It translates to CASSLATGPRGEQYF.

The chain couples TRBV11-1 to TRBJ2-5; 13 nucleotides match TRBD2. V trimming: 5 bases; J trimming: 6 bases; junction bases outside the gene matches: 9. The CDR3 length is 16 residues. Looked up from germline, CDR1 is SGHAT and CDR2 is FQDESV (reference sequence). CDR3 nucleotide sequence: TGTGCCAGCAGCCACCCCGGACTAGCGGGAGTACAGACCCAGTACTTC. Encoded protein: CASSHPGLAGVQTQYF.

This clone was recorded only once. CDR3 DNA: TGTGCCAGCAGCGGATCTAGCGGGAGCTCCTACAATGAGCAGTTCTTC. Its translation: CASSGSSGSSYNEQFF. J is TRBJ2-1 and V is TRBV7-9, with TRBD2 identical over 10 bases. This CDR3 has 16 amino acids. Germline loops: CDR1 SEHNR, CDR2 FQNEAQ (reference sequence). Trimming at V came to 5 bases and at J to 0 bases, leaving 4 bases not matched to a gene.

Only one count was recorded for this clone. The chain is built from TRBV5-4 and TRBJ2-5; D possibly corresponds to TRBD1 (7 bases). The V end was cut by 5 bases, the J end by 5 bases, with 13 bases between. Germline V CDR1 and CDR2: SGHNT, YYREEE (reference sequence). The CDR3 sequence is 13 residues long. CDR3 in amino acids: CASRRDSGETQYF. CDR3 DNA: TGTGCCAGCAGGAGGGACAGCGGGGAGACCCAGTACTTC.